This is a list of T cell receptor beta chains from one sample in a study of blood T cell repertoires in COVID-19. TCRdb's copy holds only in-frame clones and misses some; the assay was immunoSEQ multiplex PCR. The profile shows some 220,000 clones, approximately 80% of them singletons. Sequencing was carried out using peripheral blood. Receptors were obtained from a woman of 80 years or more with active or convalescent COVID-19. The CDR3 runs from the conserved cysteine through the conserved F or W. A D gene is named only where the DNA matches it firmly. The size field is filled for only some rows; it gives once, few, many or a size class.

cdr3_nt cdr3_aa v_call clone_size j_call d_call
TGCGCCAGCAGCTCTGGGACTAGCGGGATAAATGAGCAGTTCTTC CASSSGTSGINEQFF TRBV5-1 . TRBJ2-1 TRBD2
TGTGCCAGCAGCTTAAGGCAGGGAGGTGAAGCTTTCTTT CASSLRQGGEAFF TRBV7-3 . TRBJ1-1 .
TGTGCCAGCAGCTTGGCGGGTTCCGGGATAAACATTCAGTACTTC CASSLAGSGINIQYF TRBV5-4 . TRBJ2-4 .
TGCGCCAGCAGCTTGGCGTCAGAAGCTAACTATGGCTACACCTTC CASSLASEANYGYTF TRBV5-1 . TRBJ1-2 .
TGTGCCAGCAGTTTACTAGCGGGATTACGCGAGCAGTACTTC CASSLLAGLREQYF TRBV6-2/TRBV6-3 once TRBJ2-7 TRBD2
TGTGCCAGTAGTACAGGGACAGGGGTTCACTATGGCTACACCTTC CASSTGTGVHYGYTF TRBV19 . TRBJ1-2 TRBD1
TGTGCCAGCAGTTCATTACCCTGGCGGGACGCGAGCTCCTACGAGCAGTACTTC CASSSLPWRDASSYEQYF TRBV28 once TRBJ2-7 .
TGTGCCAGCTCACGGGGACAGTACTACGAGCAGTACTTC CASSRGQYYEQYF TRBV18 . TRBJ2-7 TRBD1
TGTGCCATCAGTGAAGAGGGTAGGGAAAAACTGTTTTTT CAISEEGREKLFF TRBV10-3 . TRBJ1-4 .
TGTGCCAGCAGTTACTCTTTAGCGGGGGGTTACAATGAGCAGTTCTTC CASSYSLAGGYNEQFF TRBV6-2/TRBV6-3 . TRBJ2-1 TRBD2
TGTGCCAGCAGCGCGCGGGACGGAACCTTTTCTGGGGCCAACGTCCTGACTTTC CASSARDGTFSGANVLTF TRBV28 . TRBJ2-6 .
TGCGCCAGCAGCTTGGTTTTAATCGGACAGGGTAATGAAAAACTGTTTTTT CASSLVLIGQGNEKLFF TRBV5-1 . TRBJ1-4 TRBD1
TGTGCCAGCAGCGCCCCGTGGACTCCGCAGTATTTT CASSAPWTPQYF TRBV9 . TRBJ2-3 .
TGTGCCAGCAGATCTGGACAGGCCGCGAACACCGGGGAGCTGTTTTTT CASRSGQAANTGELFF TRBV7-8 . TRBJ2-2 TRBD1
TGTGCCAGCAGCCCTCGGTCCGGGGCCAACGTCCTGACTTTC CASSPRSGANVLTF TRBV11-3 . TRBJ2-6 .
TGTGCCAGCAGCTTGTTGCGCCAAGAGACCCAGTACTTC CASSLLRQETQYF TRBV7-2 . TRBJ2-5 .
TGTGCCCGCTCCGGGATCCGGGAGCTGTTTTTT CARSGIRELFF TRBV30 . TRBJ2-2 .
TGTGCCAGTAAGGTCAGACACTTGCCGGTAGCCAAAAACATTCAGTACTTC CASKVRHLPVAKNIQYF TRBV19 . TRBJ2-4 .
TGTGCCAGCAGCGAAAGGGACAGGGGTAGCTATGGCTACACCTTC CASSERDRGSYGYTF TRBV11-1 . TRBJ1-2 TRBD1
TGTGCCAGCAGTGAAAACGGCGGGCCTAGAGAGACCCAGTACTTC CASSENGGPRETQYF TRBV2 . TRBJ2-5 .
TGTGCCAGCAGTTACTGGGGGGAACGGGGCACTGAAGCTTTCTTT CASSYWGERGTEAFF TRBV6-2/TRBV6-3 . TRBJ1-1 .
TGTGCCAGCAGCTTTATGGTTAGAGGTAACACCGGGGAGCTGTTTTTT CASSFMVRGNTGELFF TRBV5-6 . TRBJ2-2 .
TGTGCCAGCAGTCCGGACAGGGGGCACACCGGGGAGCTGTTTTTT CASSPDRGHTGELFF TRBV6-2/TRBV6-3 . TRBJ2-2 TRBD1
TGTGCCAGTAGTAGCGGGACAGGGGTCGCTTCACCCCTCCACTTT CASSSGTGVASPLHF TRBV19 once TRBJ1-6 TRBD1
TGTGCCAGCAGCTGGGACAGGGGGTTGGAGACCCAGTACTTC CASSWDRGLETQYF TRBV6-5 . TRBJ2-5 TRBD1
TGCGCCAGCAGCCAAGACCACGGTGGCACTGAAGCTTTCTTT CASSQDHGGTEAFF TRBV4-3 . TRBJ1-1 .
TGTGCCAGCAGCCAGAGCGGGTTGGGGGAGCAGTACTTC CASSQSGLGEQYF TRBV14 . TRBJ2-7 .
TGTGCCAGCAGCTTATTGTTGAGCACTGAAGCTTTCTTT CASSLLLSTEAFF TRBV7-3 once TRBJ1-1 .
TGTGCCAGCAGTCCAGCGGGAGAAAACGAGCAGTACTTC CASSPAGENEQYF TRBV2 . TRBJ2-7 TRBD2